The 10 T cell receptor beta chains in this list originate from one sample, sequenced in a study of beta chain features in type 1 diabetes. The investigators reverse transcribed all of the isolated RNA, so they sequenced expressed TCRB transcripts. The protocol was immunoSEQ multiplex PCR, while the TCRdb copy is restricted to in-frame clones and leaves out a portion. The sample shows roughly 610,000 clones, 15% of them seen only once. The source material was naive CD4+ T cells from blood. The receptors were sampled from a young man in good health.

Only a few counts were recorded for this clone. The gene calls are TRBV29-1 and TRBJ1-3; D not certain. This CDR3 region has 11 residues. Trimming pared 1 base from V and 2 bases from J, leaving 0 bases between. Germline CDR1 reads SQVTM; CDR2 reads ANQGSEA. In DNA, the CDR3 is TGCAGCGTTGAAGCTGGAAACACCATATATTTT. It yields the protein CSVEAGNTIYF.

This clone was seen a handful of times. The J gene is TRBJ1-2, the V gene TRBV19; D is perhaps TRBD1 (5 bases). The CDR3 sequence is 16 residues long. Trimming cost V 3 bases and J 4 bases, with 18 bases left between them. Germline V gene sequence: CDR1 LNHDA, CDR2 SQIVND (reference sequence). The CDR3 protein is CASSIPSQVGGYGYTF. DNA for the CDR3: TGTGCCAGTAGTATCCCCTCACAGGTCGGGGGCTATGGCTACACCTTC.

The table lists this clone with a few counts. The V call is TRBV7-3, the J call TRBJ2-1; D gene unclear. V was cut by 1 base and J by 6 bases, with 13 bases left in between. Per germline, CDR1 SGHTA and CDR2 FQGTGA. The CDR3 spans 15 residues. As DNA, the CDR3 is TGTGCCAGCAGCTTAAAGAGGCCTCCTCTCAATGAGCAGTTCTTC. Its translation is CASSLKRPPLNEQFF.

A note on this clone: The germline gene is not matched at one end of the junction; a read error may be the cause. V gene TRBV5-4 combines with J gene TRBJ1-5, with TRBD1 identical over 7 bases. The CDR3 is made up of 15 amino acids. The germline CDR1 and CDR2 sequences are SGHNT and YYREEE (reference sequence). CDR3 sequence reads: CASSLGSGGDQPQHF. The CDR3 nucleotides are TGTGCCAGCAGCTTGGGGTCAGGGGGTGATCAACCCCAGCATTTT.

The chain is built from TRBV5-1 and TRBJ1-3; D gene unclear. Germline V lookup: CDR1 SGHRS, CDR2 YFSETQ. The V end was cut by 0 bases, the J end by 0 bases, with 7 bases between. The CDR3 is made up of 15 amino acids. The DNA for the CDR3 is TGCGCCAGCAGCTTGGAGACAAGCTCTGGAAACACCATATATTTT. It encodes CASSLETSSGNTIYF.

In its sample, this clone was seen a few times. The chain is built from TRBV18 and TRBJ2-7; D possibly corresponds to TRBD2 (6 bases). The CDR3 is made up of 13 amino acids. Trimming left V 5 bases short and J 1 base short, with 9 bases between. Germline V gives CDR1 KGHSH, CDR2 LQKENI. In DNA, the CDR3 is TGTGCCAGCTCAGAGGGACTGTCCTACGAGCAGTACTTC. The encoded protein is CASSEGLSYEQYF. Together with reference TRBV18 and TRBJ2-7, the CDR3 gives the full variable domain: NAGVMQNPRHLVRRRGQEARLRCSPMKGHSHVYWYRQLPEEGLKFMVYLQKENIIDESGMPKERFSAEFPKEGPSILRIQQVVRGDSAAYFCASSEGLSYEQYFGPGTRLTVT.

The rearrangement joins TRBV28 to TRBJ2-1; no reliable D call. In germline, CDR1 is MDHEN, CDR2 SYDVKM. The CDR3 has 17 amino acids. V lost 6 bases to trimming and J lost 0 bases, with 18 bases between them. The CDR3, as DNA: TGTGCCAGCAGACGGCGACATTCCTATAGCTCCTACAATGAGCAGTTCTTC. This gives the protein CASRRRHSYSSYNEQFF.

This clone showed up just a few times. The chain is built from TRBV2 and TRBJ2-1; TRBD1 matches 11 bases. Germline-derived CDR1 and CDR2 are SNHLY and FYNNEI. J was trimmed by 7 bases and V by 6 bases; bases with no gene match: 5. The CDR3 is 14 amino acids. The CDR3 reads CASRSRDRGNEQFF. CDR3 DNA: TGTGCCAGCAGGAGCCGGGACAGGGGGAATGAGCAGTTCTTC.

The chain employs TRBV2 and TRBJ2-6; D remains ambiguous. Trimming took 2 bases from V and 3 from J, leaving 5 bases between them. The CDR3 is 14 amino acids. Germline V gives CDR1 SNHLY, CDR2 FYNNEI. CDR3 in amino acids: CASSETGGANVLTF. In DNA, the CDR3 is TGTGCCAGCAGTGAAACGGGTGGGGCCAACGTCCTGACTTTC.

This clone was seen once. The chain uses TRBV10-3 and TRBJ2-7; TRBD2 might be the D (6 bases). The germline V gene has CDR1 ENHRY and CDR2 SYGVKD. Trimming took off 8 bases at V and 3 bases at J, with 11 bases between the two ends. The CDR3 has 12 amino acids. Here the CDR3 reads CAIGGGGYEQYF. DNA for the CDR3: TGTGCCATCGGGGGAGGAGGCTACGAGCAGTACTTC.